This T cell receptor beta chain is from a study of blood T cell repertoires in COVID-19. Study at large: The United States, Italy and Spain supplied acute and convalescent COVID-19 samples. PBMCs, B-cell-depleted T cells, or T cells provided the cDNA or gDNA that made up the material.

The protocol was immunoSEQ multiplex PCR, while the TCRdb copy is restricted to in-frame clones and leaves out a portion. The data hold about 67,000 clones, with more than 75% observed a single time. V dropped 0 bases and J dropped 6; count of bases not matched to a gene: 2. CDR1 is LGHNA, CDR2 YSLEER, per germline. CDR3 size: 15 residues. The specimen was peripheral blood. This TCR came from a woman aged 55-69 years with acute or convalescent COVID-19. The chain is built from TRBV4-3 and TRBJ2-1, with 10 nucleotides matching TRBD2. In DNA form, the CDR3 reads TGCGCCAGCAGCCAAGAAAGCGGGGGGGCCAATGAGCAGTTCTTC. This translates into CASSQESGGANEQFF.